Listed below are T cell receptor beta chains from one sample, sequenced in a study of identical twins. TCRdb re-derived calls from the 5' RACE reads in MiXCR, one entry per CDR3 protein. The table records about 470,000 distinct CDR3 sequences, approximately 25% of them present only once. These data were likewise used in another study, on T cells expressing NK-cell markers.

Sequenced input: CD4+ T cells sorted from blood. The receptors were gathered from a woman aged 18-35 years in good health. Both conserved end residues are part of each CDR3. The order of the fields is clone size, J gene, D gene, V gene, CDR3 DNA, CDR3 protein. A D gene is named only where the DNA matches it firmly. Where a row states a size, it is once, few, many or the class of an expanded clone; other rows omit it.

abundance: .; j_gene: TRBJ2-4; d_gene: .; v_gene: TRBV28; CDR3nt: TGTGCCAGCAGTAAGGGGGGTAGCCAAGCCAAAAACATTCAGTACTTC; CDR3aa: CASSKGGSQAKNIQYF
abundance: .; j_gene: TRBJ1-5; d_gene: .; v_gene: TRBV6-2/TRBV6-3; CDR3nt: TGTGCCAGCAAAACCGGGGGCAGGGGAGGGAATCAGCCCCAGCATTTT; CDR3aa: CASKTGGRGGNQPQHF
abundance: .; j_gene: TRBJ2-7; d_gene: .; v_gene: TRBV7-2; CDR3nt: TGTGCCAGCAGACTCGCTTACGAGCAGTACTTC; CDR3aa: CASRLAYEQYF
abundance: many; j_gene: TRBJ1-1; d_gene: TRBD1; v_gene: TRBV20-1; CDR3nt: TGCAGTGCTGGGGACAGGCTAAGGTACACTGAAGCTTTCTTT; CDR3aa: CSAGDRLRYTEAFF
abundance: few; j_gene: TRBJ1-5; d_gene: TRBD1; v_gene: TRBV6-2/TRBV6-3; CDR3nt: TGTGCCAGCAGTTATCCCGGGACAGGGGTTGGTCAGCCCCAGCATTTT; CDR3aa: CASSYPGTGVGQPQHF
abundance: few; j_gene: TRBJ1-2; d_gene: .; v_gene: TRBV12-3/TRBV12-4; CDR3nt: TGTGCCAGCAGTTTAGCGGGTGGGGGTGGCTATGGCTACACCTTC; CDR3aa: CASSLAGGGGYGYTF
abundance: .; j_gene: TRBJ2-7; d_gene: .; v_gene: TRBV6-5; CDR3nt: TGTGCCAGCAGTTACTCGAGGACAGCGGCAGGGTACGAGCAGTACTTC; CDR3aa: CASSYSRTAAGYEQYF
abundance: few; j_gene: TRBJ1-2; d_gene: .; v_gene: TRBV2; CDR3nt: TGTGCCAGCAGTGGGACAGCAAGGAACTATGGCTACACCTTC; CDR3aa: CASSGTARNYGYTF
abundance: .; j_gene: TRBJ2-3; d_gene: TRBD1; v_gene: TRBV12-3/TRBV12-4; CDR3nt: TGTGCCAGCAGCCCCGACAGGGGGGTGCAGTATTTT; CDR3aa: CASSPDRGVQYF
abundance: .; j_gene: TRBJ2-6; d_gene: .; v_gene: TRBV5-1; CDR3nt: TGCGCCAGCAGCTTGTTGTTGGGGGCCAACGTCCTGACTTTC; CDR3aa: CASSLLLGANVLTF
abundance: few; j_gene: TRBJ2-2; d_gene: TRBD1; v_gene: TRBV5-1; CDR3nt: TGCGCCAGCAGCTTGGGGACAGGCACCGGGGAGCTGTTTTTT; CDR3aa: CASSLGTGTGELFF
abundance: few; j_gene: TRBJ2-3; d_gene: TRBD2; v_gene: TRBV5-1; CDR3nt: TGCGCCAGCAGCTTGCTACTAGCGTCTAGCACAGATACGCAGTATTTT; CDR3aa: CASSLLLASSTDTQYF
abundance: .; j_gene: TRBJ2-5; d_gene: .; v_gene: TRBV7-9; CDR3nt: TGTGCCAGCAGCCCAACCGACAGGTTTGAGACCCAGTACTTC; CDR3aa: CASSPTDRFETQYF
abundance: .; j_gene: TRBJ1-4; d_gene: .; v_gene: TRBV5-6; CDR3nt: TGTGCCAGCAGCCCCCTCGGGGGAGCAACTAATGAAAAACTGTTTTTT; CDR3aa: CASSPLGGATNEKLFF
abundance: once; j_gene: TRBJ2-7; d_gene: .; v_gene: TRBV7-2; CDR3nt: TGTGCCAGCAGCTTATTGTTCTCATCAGGCCCCTACGAGCAGTACTTC; CDR3aa: CASSLLFSSGPYEQYF
abundance: few; j_gene: TRBJ1-1; d_gene: .; v_gene: TRBV7-9; CDR3nt: TGTGCCAGCAGCACCCAGCAGGGACTGTCAGCTTTCTTT; CDR3aa: CASSTQQGLSAFF
abundance: .; j_gene: TRBJ1-2; d_gene: .; v_gene: TRBV20-1; CDR3nt: TGCAGCGGGGCTACTAACGATGGTGGCTACACCTTC; CDR3aa: CSGATNDGGYTF
abundance: few; j_gene: TRBJ1-2; d_gene: .; v_gene: TRBV9; CDR3nt: TGTGCCAGCAGCCCCGGGGCAGGGGACTATGGCTACACCTTC; CDR3aa: CASSPGAGDYGYTF
abundance: .; j_gene: TRBJ1-1; d_gene: .; v_gene: TRBV20-1; CDR3nt: TGCAGTGCCCGGTGGAGCCTGAACACTGAAGCTTTCTTT; CDR3aa: CSARWSLNTEAFF
abundance: .; j_gene: TRBJ2-1; d_gene: TRBD2; v_gene: TRBV20-1; CDR3nt: TGCAGTGGCCACGCTCGGGGCCGGGCTAGCGGGATCTACAATGAGCAGTTCTTC; CDR3aa: CSGHARGRASGIYNEQFF
abundance: few; j_gene: TRBJ2-1; d_gene: .; v_gene: TRBV7-9; CDR3nt: TGTGCCACCAAAACTGGGACGGGGTATAATGAGCAGTTCTTC; CDR3aa: CATKTGTGYNEQFF
abundance: .; j_gene: TRBJ2-1; d_gene: TRBD1; v_gene: TRBV5-1; CDR3nt: TGCGCCAGCAGCTGGAAAACAGGGGCCCCCTACAATGAGCAGTTCTTC; CDR3aa: CASSWKTGAPYNEQFF
abundance: .; j_gene: TRBJ2-3; d_gene: .; v_gene: TRBV7-2; CDR3nt: TGTGCCAGCAGCTTGAATGGGGGCCCAGATACGCAGTATTTT; CDR3aa: CASSLNGGPDTQYF
abundance: many; j_gene: TRBJ2-7; d_gene: .; v_gene: TRBV7-9; CDR3nt: TGTGCCAGCAGCTTTTGGGTGGGGGACGAGCAGTACTTC; CDR3aa: CASSFWVGDEQYF
abundance: .; j_gene: TRBJ2-2; d_gene: .; v_gene: TRBV11-2; CDR3nt: TGTGCCAGCAGCTTAGATTCTCGAACCGGGGAGCTGTTTTTT; CDR3aa: CASSLDSRTGELFF
abundance: few; j_gene: TRBJ2-2; d_gene: TRBD2; v_gene: TRBV5-1; CDR3nt: TGCGCCAGCAGCGGGAGGGGTGACCCGAACACCGGGGAGCTGTTTTTT; CDR3aa: CASSGRGDPNTGELFF
abundance: many; j_gene: TRBJ2-2; d_gene: .; v_gene: TRBV5-1; CDR3nt: TGCGCCAGCAGCCCGGACACCGGGGAGCTGTTTTTT; CDR3aa: CASSPDTGELFF
abundance: .; j_gene: TRBJ1-1; d_gene: .; v_gene: TRBV11-2; CDR3nt: TGTGCCAGCAGGCCGACGGGGAACACTGAAGCTTTCTTT; CDR3aa: CASRPTGNTEAFF
abundance: .; j_gene: TRBJ2-2; d_gene: .; v_gene: TRBV4-3; CDR3nt: TGCGCCAGCAGCCAAGAAACCTACACCGGGGAGCTGTTTTTT; CDR3aa: CASSQETYTGELFF
abundance: .; j_gene: TRBJ1-1; d_gene: .; v_gene: TRBV20-1; CDR3nt: TGCAGTGCCTTGGTTAGGGCTGAAGCTTTCTTT; CDR3aa: CSALVRAEAFF
abundance: .; j_gene: TRBJ2-3; d_gene: .; v_gene: TRBV20-1; CDR3nt: TGCAGTGCTAGACTGGACCTCACAGATACGCAGTATTTT; CDR3aa: CSARLDLTDTQYF
abundance: .; j_gene: TRBJ2-1; d_gene: .; v_gene: TRBV29-1; CDR3nt: TGCAGCGAGAAAGGGGTCCCCCACGATTACAATGAGCAGTTCTTC; CDR3aa: CSEKGVPHDYNEQFF
abundance: .; j_gene: TRBJ2-7; d_gene: TRBD2; v_gene: TRBV3-1; CDR3nt: TGTGCCAGCAGCCAAGATCCTAGCGGGGCCTACGAGCAGTACTTC; CDR3aa: CASSQDPSGAYEQYF
abundance: few; j_gene: TRBJ1-2; d_gene: TRBD1; v_gene: TRBV27; CDR3nt: TGTGCCAGCCGTCTCCTGGACAGGGGGGACGGCTACACCTTC; CDR3aa: CASRLLDRGDGYTF
abundance: few; j_gene: TRBJ2-2; d_gene: .; v_gene: TRBV7-8; CDR3nt: TGTGCCAGCAGCCTCCGGACCCAGGGGAAGACCGGGGAGCTGTTTTTT; CDR3aa: CASSLRTQGKTGELFF
abundance: .; j_gene: TRBJ2-1; d_gene: .; v_gene: TRBV20-1; CDR3nt: TGCAGTGCTAACTTAGTAATTAGCGATGAGCAGTTCTTC; CDR3aa: CSANLVISDEQFF
abundance: many; j_gene: TRBJ2-1; d_gene: .; v_gene: TRBV10-3; CDR3nt: TGTGCCATCAGTGAGTCGAAGGCTAGCGAGCACAATGAGCAGTTCTTC; CDR3aa: CAISESKASEHNEQFF
abundance: few; j_gene: TRBJ2-7; d_gene: .; v_gene: TRBV12-3/TRBV12-4; CDR3nt: TGTGCCAGCAGTCCGGTGGGCGCTATCAAGCACGAGCAGTACTTC; CDR3aa: CASSPVGAIKHEQYF
abundance: .; j_gene: TRBJ2-1; d_gene: TRBD2; v_gene: TRBV29-1; CDR3nt: TGCAGCGCCTCCGTGACTAGCTCCCTGGAGCAGTTCTTC; CDR3aa: CSASVTSSLEQFF
abundance: .; j_gene: TRBJ1-2; d_gene: .; v_gene: TRBV7-2; CDR3nt: TGTGCCAGCAGCTTACGCGGCAGCTATTATGGCTACACCTTC; CDR3aa: CASSLRGSYYGYTF
abundance: few; j_gene: TRBJ2-7; d_gene: TRBD1; v_gene: TRBV12-3/TRBV12-4; CDR3nt: TGTGCCAGCAAGCCGGGACAGGGAACCGAGCAGTACTTC; CDR3aa: CASKPGQGTEQYF
abundance: many; j_gene: TRBJ2-1; d_gene: .; v_gene: TRBV5-1; CDR3nt: TGCGCCAGCAGCGACTCGGCTTTTTACAATGAGCAGTTCTTC; CDR3aa: CASSDSAFYNEQFF
abundance: few; j_gene: TRBJ2-3; d_gene: .; v_gene: TRBV7-9; CDR3nt: TGTGCCAGCAGTCGGACAGACACAGATACGCAGTATTTT; CDR3aa: CASSRTDTDTQYF
abundance: many; j_gene: TRBJ1-5; d_gene: .; v_gene: TRBV6-2/TRBV6-3; CDR3nt: TGTGCCAGCAGTTACTTACCACCGGGTAGCAATCAGCCCCAGCATTTT; CDR3aa: CASSYLPPGSNQPQHF